The 24 T cell receptor beta chains listed next were all sequenced from one sample in a study of blood T cells in healthy people across ages. Next came a second PCR, run for about 6 to 11 cycles, which used a sample-barcoded 5' primer along with a J-beta primer mix. Using its own MiXCR run on the 5' RACE reads, TCRdb lists one record per CDR3 protein. The sample yields about 1 million distinct CDR3 sequences, around 43% seen once. What was sequenced was blood. All receptors derive from a woman aged 55-70 years in good health.

This chain links TRBV3-1 with TRBJ2-1; no reliable D call. The J call may not be correct, given that the DNA end is closer to TRBJ2-7. The CDR3 consists of 15 residues. Germline loops: CDR1 LGHDT, CDR2 YNNKEL (reference sequence). DNA for the CDR3: TGTGCCAGCAGCCAACCGCGGCAGCGCACCTACGAGCAGTACTTC. Translated: CASSQPRQRTYEQYF.

This clonotype showed up just a few times. The chain couples TRBV20-1 to TRBJ2-7; no clear D. This CDR3 is built from 13 residues. Germline V gene lookup returns CDR1 DFQATT and CDR2 SNEGSKA (reference sequence). Trimming shortened V by 5 bases and J by 0 bases, and 11 bases separated the two germline ends. CDR3 residues: CSARTVNSYEQYF. For the CDR3, the DNA is TGCAGTGCTCGGACGGTGAACTCCTACGAGCAGTACTTC.

This clonotype has only one observation. The conserved closing phenylalanine or tryptophan is absent in this CDR3, likely reflecting a read error. The CDR3 is CSARDCLAENTGELFL. Here the CDR3 DNA reads TGCAGTGCTAGAGATTGTTTAGCGGAGAACACCGGGGAGCTGTTTTTA. The rearrangement links TRBV20-1 to TRBJ2-2, with D maybe TRBD2 (6 bases). CDR1 is DFQATT and CDR2 is SNEGSKA in the germline V gene (reference sequence). V was shortened by 0 bases and J by 1 base, with 12 bases between the two germline ends. The CDR3 is 16 residues long.

The chain has TRBV14 and TRBJ1-2; maybe TRBD1 (6 bases). This CDR3 is 17 amino acids long. Per the germline V gene, CDR1 is SGHDN and CDR2 is FVKESK. V was cut by 2 bases and J by 4 bases, with 20 bases left in between. The DNA for the CDR3 is TGTGCCAGCAGCCAACCGTCAGGACCTAACAGGGTCTATGGCTACACCTTC. This translates into CASSQPSGPNRVYGYTF.

J is TRBJ2-7 and V is TRBV7-2; tentative D call: TRBD1 (6 bases). Germline V gives CDR1 SGHTA, CDR2 FQGNSA. V lost 2 bases and J 0 bases, leaving 17 bases between the germline ends. The CDR3 has 17 amino acids. The CDR3 protein is CASSLRPFGGSSYEQYF. In DNA, the CDR3 is TGTGCCAGCAGCTTACGGCCATTTGGGGGCTCCTCCTACGAGCAGTACTTC.

The V gene is TRBV25-1, the J gene TRBJ2-7, with D tentatively TRBD1 (6 bases). The germline V and J ends were trimmed by 1 base and 2 bases, with 15 bases remaining between them. The CDR3 has 16 residues. Germline values: CDR1 MGHDK, CDR2 SYGVNS. CDR3 protein: CASSESHLDSPYEQYF. The CDR3 nucleotides read TGTGCCAGCAGTGAATCTCATTTGGACAGCCCCTACGAGCAGTACTTC.

The genes are TRBV4-1 and TRBJ1-4; D uncertain. The V gene's germline CDR1 is MGHRA and CDR2 YSYEKL. This CDR3 comprises 14 residues. Trimming removed 1 base at V and 8 bases at J, with 11 bases between. The CDR3 spells CASSQGTTDEKLFF. In nucleotides, the CDR3 is TGCGCCAGCAGCCAAGGGACCACGGACGAAAAACTGTTTTTT.

This chain connects TRBV10-3 to TRBJ2-6; the match to TRBD1 covers 7 bases. The germline V gene has CDR1 ENHRY and CDR2 SYGVKD. The CDR3 length is 16 residues. V lost 3 bases, J lost 2 bases, and 4 bases stayed unmatched. The CDR3 DNA is TGTGCCATCAGTGAACAGGGGACGGCTGGGGCCAACGTCCTGACTTTC. This codes for CAISEQGTAGANVLTF.

V and J are TRBV6-2 or TRBV6-3 and TRBJ2-1; D is unclear. V dropped 8 bases and J dropped 4 bases, with 12 bases sitting between them. From germline, CDR1 is MNHEY and CDR2 SVGEGT. CDR3 size: 13 residues. CDR3 amino acids: CASGRAKYNEQFF. Here the CDR3 DNA reads TGTGCCAGCGGACGAGCGAAATACAATGAGCAGTTCTTC.

This chain uses TRBV6-6 with TRBJ1-5, with D possibly TRBD1 on 5 matching bases. V was trimmed by 8 bases and J by 1 base, leaving 9 bases between them. The CDR3 consists of 13 residues. CDR1 is MNHNY and CDR2 is SVGAGI in the germline V gene (reference sequence). This CDR3 reads CASQQGSNQPQHF. DNA for the CDR3: TGTGCCAGCCAGCAGGGAAGCAATCAGCCCCAGCATTTT.

This chain connects TRBV10-3 to TRBJ2-1; D is unresolved. The germline V and J ends were trimmed by 0 bases and 9 bases, with 12 bases remaining between them. CDR3 length equals 14 residues. Germline V gene data show CDR1 as ENHRY and CDR2 as SYGVKD. CDR3 DNA sequence: TGTGCCATCAGTGAGTCAGACGTCTTTGGTGAGCAGTTCTTC. Its protein product is CAISESDVFGEQFF.

This clonotype has ten or more counts. This chain uses TRBV7-2 with TRBJ2-5; either TRBD1 or TRBD2 may supply D (5 bases each). CDR3 length: 15 residues. V shed 5 bases and J shed 5 bases, with 18 bases lying between them. Germline CDR1 is SGHTA and CDR2 is FQGNSA. Here the CDR3 reads CASSLPSGTQETQYF. The DNA of the CDR3 is TGTGCCAGCAGCCTACCTTCCGGGACCCAGGAGACCCAGTACTTC.

This clonotype turned up a few times. The rearrangement links TRBV4-1 to TRBJ2-7; either TRBD1 or TRBD2 may supply D (5 bases each). The V end lost 1 base, the J end lost 4 bases, and 11 bases lay between the germline ends. Germline loops: CDR1 MGHRA, CDR2 YSYEKL. The CDR3 runs to 14 residues. CDR3 sequence: CASSQGEGRYEQYF. The CDR3 DNA sequence: TGCGCCAGCAGCCAAGGTGAGGGACGGTACGAGCAGTACTTC.

J is TRBJ2-1 and V is TRBV5-1, with TRBD2 identical over 11 bases. The DNA end lines up better with TRBJ2-7; the J call may be wrong. The germline CDR1 and CDR2 sequences are SGHRS and YFSETQ. This CDR3 spans 17 amino acids. The CDR3 reads CASSPHSLAGDYNEQYF. CDR3 nucleotides: TGCGCCAGCAGCCCTCACTCACTAGCGGGAGACTACAATGAGCAGTACTTC.

This sequence joins TRBV20-1 and TRBJ2-5; 7 bases agree with TRBD1. The J call may be faulty, since TRBJ2-7 better matches the DNA end. Germline V gene lookup returns CDR1 DFQATT and CDR2 SNEGSKA (reference sequence). This CDR3 region has 15 residues. The CDR3: CSARRDATGMGEQYF. Here the CDR3 DNA reads TGCAGTGCTAGAAGGGATGCGACAGGGATGGGCGAGCAGTACTTC.

This clonotype was counted between two and nine times. CDR3 in DNA: TGCAGCGTTGAAGAAGGGACTAGCGGGGCCCTAACCCAGTACTTC. It is translated as CSVEEGTSGALTQYF. The chain combines TRBV29-1 with TRBJ2-5, with 13 bases fitting TRBD2. Germline trimming cut 0 bases from V and 8 bases from J; bases unmatched to any gene: 6. This CDR3 has 15 residues. Germline V gene lookup returns CDR1 SQVTM and CDR2 ANQGSEA.

The rearrangement uses TRBV29-1 and TRBJ1-2, with unresolved D. Germline-derived CDR1 and CDR2 are SQVTM and ANQGSEA. With 1 base removed from V and 2 bases from J, the gap between germline ends came to 11 bases. The CDR3 spans 14 residues. Written as DNA, the CDR3 is TGCAGCGTTGAAGGAGGAACGGACAACTATGGCTACACCTTC. Translated, it gives CSVEGGTDNYGYTF.

The rearrangement uses TRBV6-5 and TRBJ2-7, with TRBD2 matching 12 bases. The J call may not be correct, given that the DNA end is closer to TRBJ2-5. Germline V lookup: CDR1 MNHEY, CDR2 SVGAGI. This CDR3 comprises 16 residues. CDR3 residues: CASSPTGLAGWETQYF. The CDR3 nucleotides read TGTGCCAGCAGTCCCACCGGACTAGCGGGATGGGAGACCCAGTACTTC.

This chain joins TRBV6-6 and TRBJ1-6; tentative D call: TRBD1 (5 bases). This CDR3 is built from 13 residues. The germline V gene has CDR1 MNHNY and CDR2 SVGAGI (reference sequence). Trimming stripped 6 bases from V and 10 bases from J, with 13 bases between. The CDR3 nucleotides read TGTGCCAGCAGGGGGGTAGTTGACTCACCCCTCCACTTT. This translates into CASRGVVDSPLHF.

The V call is TRBV10-3, the J call TRBJ2-3, with no clear D. The CDR3 loop spans 12 amino acids. Germline CDR1 reads ENHRY; CDR2 reads SYGVKD. The ends were cut back, 1 base at V and 11 bases at J, with 10 bases in the middle. Here the CDR3 reads CAISELLSEQYF. The CDR3 nucleotides read TGTGCCATCAGTGAGTTGTTGAGCGAGCAGTATTTT.

The rearrangement links TRBV2 to TRBJ2-3; 12 bases agree with TRBD2. The CDR3 length is 17 residues. Germline V gene lookup returns CDR1 SNHLY and CDR2 FYNNEI. V lost 4 bases and J lost 3; bases outside the gene matches: 8. CDR3 bases: TGTGCCAGCAGTGCCCACAGACTAGCGGGAGAAACAGATACGCAGTATTTT. This codes for CASSAHRLAGETDTQYF.

The chain combines TRBV7-2 with TRBJ2-1; D is possibly TRBD2 (5 bases). V lost 1 base and J 8 bases, leaving 21 bases between the germline ends. Germline loops: CDR1 SGHTA, CDR2 FQGNSA. This CDR3 has 17 amino acids. This CDR3 reads CASSLDGGPPGVDEQFF. The CDR3 region has the DNA TGTGCCAGCAGCTTAGATGGTGGGCCCCCCGGGGTTGATGAGCAGTTCTTC.

The chain employs TRBV28 and TRBJ1-1; D is ambiguous. This CDR3 region has 14 residues. V was cut by 5 bases and J by 4 bases, with 14 bases left in between. CDR1 and CDR2 (germline): MDHEN, SYDVKM. The CDR3 DNA sequence: TGTGCCAGCAGTCCTGGACGGACCGCCACTGAAGCTTTCTTT. Its translation is CASSPGRTATEAFF.

The chain uses TRBV7-2 and TRBJ2-3, with D unclear. This CDR3 has 13 amino acids. V was clipped by 4 bases and J by 5 bases, with 10 bases between them. The V gene's germline CDR1 is SGHTA and CDR2 FQGNSA. The CDR3 region is CASSSSGIDTQYF. The DNA of the CDR3 is TGTGCCAGCAGCTCGAGTGGTATAGATACGCAGTATTTT.